A single sample is the source of the 4 T cell receptor beta chains below, sequenced in a study of blood T cells in healthy people across ages. Primers used in a second PCR of about 7 to 12 cycles were a sample-barcoded 5' primer and a J-beta primer mix. MiXCR, run by TCRdb on the 5' RACE reads, gives a single entry per CDR3 protein. The repertoire holds about 1.8 million distinct CDR3 sequences, with about 49% as singletons. The sequencing input was blood. All receptors come from a woman in her 40s in good health.

The chain couples TRBV10-3 to TRBJ2-5, with TRBD2 matching over 13 bases. The CDR3 has 17 residues. Per germline, CDR1 ENHRY and CDR2 SYGVKD. V shed 2 bases, J shed 0 bases, and the junction held 3 bases outside the gene matches. In DNA, the CDR3 is TGTGCCATCAGTGAGCGGGGACTAGCGGGGAACCAAGAGACCCAGTACTTC. Its protein is CAISERGLAGNQETQYF.

In its sample, this clonotype was seen a few times. The rearrangement uses TRBV20-1 and TRBJ2-1; 7 nucleotides line up with TRBD1. CDR1 is DFQATT and CDR2 is SNEGSKA in the germline V gene (reference sequence). This CDR3 is 16 amino acids long. J was trimmed by 0 bases and V by 4 bases; bases with no gene match: 9. The CDR3 nucleotides are TGCAGTGCTAACCAGGGGGTGGGCAGCTCCTACAATGAGCAGTTCTTC. Residues: CSANQGVGSSYNEQFF.

The J gene is TRBJ1-2, the V gene TRBV28, with D possibly TRBD1 on 6 matching bases. CDR3 length equals 16 residues. Between the trimmed V and J ends, which lost 5 bases and 0 bases, there was a span of 16 bases. Germline values: CDR1 MDHEN, CDR2 SYDVKM. The chain's CDR3 is CASSPQTGLANYGYTF. The CDR3 region has the DNA TGTGCCAGCAGTCCCCAAACAGGGTTAGCTAACTATGGCTACACCTTC.

This chain uses TRBV20-1 with TRBJ1-1, with D uncertain. There are 11 residues in the CDR3. Deletions cut 0 bases from V and 11 bases from J, with 10 bases between. Germline CDR1 DFQATT, CDR2 SNEGSKA (reference sequence). CDR3 protein: CSAREEGAAFF. Written as DNA, the CDR3 is TGCAGTGCTAGAGAAGAGGGAGCGGCTTTCTTT.